Listed here are 7 T cell receptor beta chains from one sample, sequenced in a study of human T cells and chemical hapten exposure. TCRdb ran MiXCR on the RACE reads and lists one entry per CDR3 protein. Of 130,000 or so distinct CDR3 sequences listed, about 10% are singletons. Documented time point: patch test 3, about 24 weeks after DPC sensitization. Stated treatment: therapeutic diphenylcyclopropenone sensitization with weekly scalp DPC. This material consisted of whole blood, taken in connection with sensitization to the hapten diphenylcyclopropenone (DPC). Source of these receptors: a woman aged 50 to 60 with alopecia areata. Some clones in this sample may be carry-over from other donors' samples.

The chain combines TRBV5-1 with TRBJ1-3; D is possibly TRBD1 (6 bases). V was clipped by 1 base and J by 3 bases, with 14 bases between them. The CDR3 spans 16 residues. CDR1 is SGHRS, CDR2 YFSETQ, per germline. CDR3 in amino acids: CASSLSGTTFGNTIYF. CDR3 nucleotide sequence: TGCGCCAGCAGCTTGTCCGGGACAACCTTTGGAAACACCATATATTTT.

This clonotype was detected a few times. The V and J genes are TRBV29-1 and TRBJ2-1, with a tentative D call TRBD2 (5 bases). Trimming cost V 7 bases and J 2 bases, with 15 bases left between them. Per germline, CDR1 SQVTM and CDR2 ANQGSEA. This CDR3 contains 14 residues. CDR3 DNA sequence: TGCAGCGGTTCCAGGACTCCCGCCTACAATGAGCAGTTCTTC. It codes for CSGSRTPAYNEQFF.

V usage is TRBV6-5 and J usage is TRBJ2-6; 10 bases align to TRBD1. The germline CDR1 and CDR2 sequences are MNHEY and SVGAGI. V shed 5 bases and J 4 bases; nucleotides not matched to a gene: 14. The CDR3 has 19 amino acids. CDR3 coding DNA: TGTGCCAGCAGTCCGACAGGGGGCCCCATTATGCGGGGGGCCAACGTCCTGACTTTC. Residues: CASSPTGGPIMRGANVLTF.

This clonotype occurred a few times. The chain recombines TRBV10-3 with TRBJ2-2; TRBD1 is a possible D gene (6 bases). The CDR3 is made up of 14 amino acids. Trimming took 6 bases from V and 1 from J, leaving 9 bases between them. Germline V gives CDR1 ENHRY, CDR2 SYGVKD. CDR3 amino acids: CAIRDRENTGELFF. As DNA, the CDR3 is TGTGCCATCAGGGACAGAGAGAACACCGGGGAGCTGTTTTTT.

This rearrangement joins TRBV30 to TRBJ1-1; no clear D gene. CDR3 length equals 9 residues. The germline V and J ends were trimmed by 7 bases and 10 bases, with 10 bases remaining between them. Germline V CDR1 and CDR2: GTSNPN, SVGIG (reference sequence). CDR3 sequence: CASSPGAFF. The CDR3 DNA follows: TGTGCCTCTTCCCCCGGAGCTTTCTTT.

This clonotype came up many times. The chain uses TRBV7-2 and TRBJ2-3; no clear D gene. Germline CDR1 and CDR2: SGHTA and FQGNSA. With 1 base removed from V and 2 bases from J, the gap between germline ends came to 10 bases. CDR3 length equals 15 residues. The DNA of the CDR3 is TGTGCCAGCAGCTTAGTCGGCGGAAACACAGATACGCAGTATTTT. It translates to CASSLVGGNTDTQYF.

The chain uses TRBV11-2 and TRBJ2-4; D is tentatively TRBD1 or TRBD2 (5 bases each). CDR3 length: 15 residues. Germline V lookup: CDR1 SGHAT, CDR2 FQNNGV. Trimming shortened V by 5 bases and J by 4 bases, and 15 bases separated the two germline ends. The CDR3 sequence is CASSRGLGDKNIQYF. The CDR3 nucleotides read TGTGCCAGCAGCCGCGGGCTGGGGGATAAAAACATTCAGTACTTC. Full variable domain (missing parts from reference TRBV11-2 and TRBJ2-4): EAGVAQSPRYKIIEKRQSVAFWCNPISGHATLYWYQQILGQGPKLLIQFQNNGVVDDSQLPKDRFSAERLKGVDSTLKIQPAKLEDSAVYLCASSRGLGDKNIQYFGAGTRLSVL.